Following are 13 T cell receptor beta chains from one sample sequenced in a study of beta chain features in type 1 diabetes. Whole-study findings and limits: A moderate, significant TCRB CDR3 shortening appeared in type 1 diabetes across four CD4+ subsets.

Their specific antigens are unknown. The authors reverse transcribed all of the isolated RNA, so sequencing captured expressed TCRB transcripts. Generated by immunoSEQ multiplex PCR, the TCRdb table keeps only in-frame clones and is missing some. The table lists some 700,000 clones, around 15% of them singletons. The sequenced sample was naive CD4+ T cells from blood. The receptors here all came from a man aged 18 to 30 with type 1 diabetes.

V gene TRBV5-1 combines with J gene TRBJ1-1, with TRBD1 identical over 7 bases. CDR1 is SGHRS and CDR2 is YFSETQ in the germline V gene. The CDR3 contains 16 residues. J lost 4 bases, V lost 0 bases, and 9 bases had no gene match. The CDR3 here is CASSLAAGGGGTEAFF. The CDR3 nucleotides read TGCGCCAGCAGCTTGGCGGCAGGGGGAGGAGGCACTGAAGCTTTCTTT.

This clone has more than one count but fewer than ten. The chain links TRBV7-9 to TRBJ1-2; TRBD1 matches 7 bases. Germline loops: CDR1 SEHNR, CDR2 FQNEAQ (reference sequence). V lost 3 bases to trimming and J lost 1 base; unmatched junction nucleotides: 2. The CDR3 is 14 amino acids. The CDR3 loop is CASSFGQDNYGYTF. CDR3 bases: TGTGCCAGCAGCTTCGGACAGGATAACTATGGCTACACCTTC.

V is TRBV7-2 and J is TRBJ1-2; 7 bases agree with TRBD1. CDR1 is SGHTA and CDR2 is FQGNSA in the germline V gene. This CDR3 spans 15 amino acids. J lost 4 bases, V lost 5 bases, and 10 bases had no gene match. The chain's CDR3 is CASSHMDRNAYGYTF. CDR3 nucleotide sequence: TGTGCCAGCAGCCACATGGACAGGAACGCCTATGGCTACACCTTC.

The chain carries TRBV21-1 and TRBJ2-1; the D call in the table, TRBD1, was not verified against the DNA. TRBV21-1 is given as a pseudogene. This CDR3 region has 16 residues. CDR3 coding DNA: TGTGCCAGCAGCGTTCCCGGGACAGTGCTCTACAATGAGCAGTTCTTC. Its protein is CASSVPGTVLYNEQFF.

The chain couples TRBV10-3 to TRBJ2-3, with 7 bases fitting TRBD2. Trimming cost V 6 bases and J 3 bases; bases outside gene matches: 3. The CDR3 consists of 13 residues. In germline, CDR1 is ENHRY, CDR2 SYGVKD. CDR3 in amino acids: CAISGLVTDTQYF. The CDR3 nucleotides are TGTGCCATCAGCGGACTAGTGACAGATACGCAGTATTTT.

In nucleotides, the CDR3 is TGTGCCTGGAGTCCCGGACTAGCGGGGGGGATTTCCTACGAGCAGTACTTC. Translation gives CAWSPGLAGGISYEQYF. This rearrangement joins TRBV30 to TRBJ2-7, with TRBD2 matching over 15 bases. Trimming at V came to 2 bases and at J to 1 base, leaving 6 bases not matched to a gene. The CDR3 contains 17 residues. Germline-derived CDR1 and CDR2 are GTSNPN and SVGIG (reference sequence).

J is TRBJ2-5 and V is TRBV7-9; the D gene could be TRBD1 or TRBD2 (5 bases each). The CDR3 is 16 amino acids. Germline V gene sequence: CDR1 SEHNR, CDR2 FQNEAQ (reference sequence). Trimming cost V 5 bases and J 2 bases, with 18 bases left between them. For the CDR3, the DNA is TGTGCCAGCAGCCGAGGGGTCGGGGCCCCTCAAGAGACCCAGTACTTC. This sequence encodes CASSRGVGAPQETQYF.

The DNA for the CDR3 is TGCGCCAGCAGCCAGCAGGAGGGGTGGAACACTGAAGCTTTCTTT. Amino acid sequence: CASSQQEGWNTEAFF. The V gene is TRBV5-1, the J gene TRBJ1-1; the D gene is possibly TRBD1 (5 bases). Germline CDR1 SGHRS, CDR2 YFSETQ. The CDR3 is 15 residues long. The germline V and J ends were trimmed by 4 bases and 1 base, with 14 bases remaining between them.

Comment on this clone: The same CDR3 is also encoded by other DNA sequences in this sample. The CDR3 nucleotides read TGCAGTGCTAGAGGTCCCTACGAGCAGTACTTC. Amino acid sequence: CSARGPYEQYF. The rearrangement links TRBV20-1 to TRBJ2-7; D remains ambiguous. Per the germline V gene, CDR1 is DFQATT and CDR2 is SNEGSKA (reference sequence). The CDR3 is 11 amino acids. Trimming removed 1 base from V and 2 bases from J, with 3 bases in between.

The chain couples TRBV7-2 to TRBJ2-4; D gene uncertain. Germline assignment: CDR1 SGHTA and CDR2 FQGNSA. The CDR3 runs 14 residues. V was cut by 5 bases and J by 7 bases, with 15 bases left in between. CDR3: CASSPSPQLNIQYF. As DNA, the CDR3 is TGTGCCAGCAGCCCTTCCCCCCAGCTGAACATTCAGTACTTC.

This clone was seen a few times. The J gene is TRBJ2-1, the V gene TRBV6-5; TRBD1 aligns across 7 bases. The germline gives CDR1 MNHEY, CDR2 SVGAGI. The trim removed 5 bases at V and 6 bases at J, leaving 7 bases unmatched. The CDR3 is 14 amino acids. The CDR3 here is CASSMGTEPNEQFF. The CDR3 DNA is TGTGCCAGCAGTATGGGGACAGAGCCCAATGAGCAGTTCTTC.

This clone was counted between two and nine times. For the CDR3, the DNA is TGTGCCAGCTCACTTGGGACGGCCTATGGCTACACCTTC. This translates into CASSLGTAYGYTF. The J gene is TRBJ1-2, the V gene TRBV18; D may be TRBD1 (5 bases). Trimming shortened V by 4 bases and J by 4 bases, and 10 bases separated the two germline ends. Germline values: CDR1 KGHSH, CDR2 LQKENI. CDR3 length: 13 amino acids.

V and J are TRBV13 and TRBJ1-6, with 9 positions matching TRBD1. V trimming: 2 bases; J trimming: 10 bases; junction bases outside the gene matches: 6. The CDR3 extends over 15 amino acids. The germline V gene encodes CDR1 PRHDT and CDR2 FYEKMQ (reference sequence). Here the CDR3 DNA reads TGTGCCAGCAGCTTAAGGGACAGGGACTCGTCACCCCTCCACTTT. Its translation is CASSLRDRDSSPLHF.